Listed below are T cell receptor beta chains from one sample, sequenced in a study of CD8 T cells in Susac syndrome. TCRdb analysed the immunoSEQ multiplex PCR reads with MiXCR anew, one entry per CDR3 protein. This sample has around 140,000 distinct CDR3 sequences, with 95% found just once. Sequencing was carried out using CD4+ T cells from PBMCs. The origin of the receptors is a human donor with Susac syndrome. Both conserved end residues are part of each CDR3. D genes are given only for firm matches. Clone size appears in some rows only: once, few, many, or a class for an expanded clone.

TRBD1 TRBJ1-2 . TRBV5-1 CASSWTGGSGYTF TGCGCCAGCAGCTGGACAGGGGGCTCTGGCTACACCTTC
. TRBJ1-2 . TRBV5-1 CASSLGLGHSYGYTF TGCGCCAGCAGCTTGGGATTGGGGCACAGCTATGGCTACACCTTC
TRBD2 TRBJ2-5 . TRBV2 CASSPGGIGETQYF TGTGCCAGCTCACCGGGAGGGATAGGAGAGACCCAGTACTTC
. TRBJ1-4 . TRBV30 CAWSAPRPREKLFF TGTGCCTGGAGCGCTCCACGGCCCCGTGAAAAACTGTTTTTT
TRBD2 TRBJ2-5 . TRBV20-1 CSARSGTSGTVGPQETQYF TGCAGTGCTAGGTCCGGGACTAGCGGGACGGTAGGGCCCCAAGAGACCCAGTACTTC
. TRBJ1-2 once TRBV20-1 CSAANAGGYGYTF TGCAGTGCCGCAAACGCAGGAGGCTATGGCTACACCTTC
. TRBJ2-5 . TRBV20-1 CSAKQGGETQYF TGCAGTGCTAAACAGGGCGGGGAGACCCAGTACTTC
. TRBJ1-1 . TRBV5-1 CASSLRGRVEAFF TGCGCCAGCAGCTTGCGGGGGAGGGTTGAAGCTTTCTTT
TRBD1 TRBJ1-2 . TRBV20-1 CSAQPQGARGYTF TGCAGTGCCCAGCCACAGGGGGCGAGGGGCTACACCTTC
. TRBJ1-1 . TRBV20-1 CSARAAGRDTEAFF TGCAGTGCTAGAGCGGCAGGGCGGGACACTGAAGCTTTCTTT
. TRBJ2-7 . TRBV6-2/TRBV6-3 CASRHHRDGSYEQYF TGTGCCAGCAGACACCACAGGGATGGCTCCTACGAGCAGTACTTC
TRBD2 TRBJ2-1 . TRBV14 CASSPMFGLAGNEQFF TGTGCCAGCAGCCCGATGTTTGGACTAGCGGGCAATGAGCAGTTCTTC
. TRBJ1-5 . TRBV5-1 CASSLEGAGYQPQHF TGCGCCAGCAGCTTGGAAGGGGCAGGGTATCAGCCCCAGCATTTT
TRBD2 TRBJ2-5 . TRBV3-1 CASSNERVVAGSAQYF TGTGCCAGCAGCAATGAGCGGGTTGTAGCGGGATCGGCCCAGTACTTC
. TRBJ2-5 . TRBV9 CASSVGTEQETQYF TGTGCCAGCAGCGTAGGAACAGAACAAGAGACCCAGTACTTC
. TRBJ2-7 . TRBV2 CASSRQLLGGEQYF TGTGCCAGCAGTAGACAGCTCCTAGGGGGGGAGCAGTACTTC
. TRBJ2-1 . TRBV29-1 CSVRSVRYNEQFF TGCAGCGTACGAAGCGTCCGCTACAATGAGCAGTTCTTC
. TRBJ2-1 . TRBV20-1 CSARGRVVNNEQFF TGCAGTGCTAGAGGTAGAGTAGTAAACAATGAGCAGTTCTTC
. TRBJ1-2 . TRBV21-1 CASSFFDDGVNSGYTF TGTGCCAGCAGTTTTTTTGACGACGGGGTGAACTCTGGCTACACCTTC
. TRBJ2-6 . TRBV5-4 CASSSAGTNSGANVLTF TGTGCCAGCAGCTCCGCCGGCACTAACTCTGGGGCCAACGTCCTGACTTTC
. TRBJ2-5 . TRBV5-4 CASSAQETQYF TGTGCCAGCAGCGCTCAAGAGACCCAGTACTTC
. TRBJ2-5 once TRBV4-1 CASSQDFREETQYF TGCGCCAGCAGCCAAGATTTTCGGGAAGAGACCCAGTACTTC
TRBD1 TRBJ1-5 . TRBV12-3/TRBV12-4 CASGKGQGGNQPQHF TGTGCCAGCGGCAAAGGACAGGGCGGGAATCAGCCCCAGCATTTT
. TRBJ2-2 . TRBV2 CASSEIWTGELFF TGTGCCAGCAGTGAAATATGGACCGGGGAGCTGTTTTTT
. TRBJ1-5 . TRBV30 CAWSVRGTYQPQHF TGTGCCTGGAGTGTACGGGGGACCTATCAGCCCCAGCATTTT
. TRBJ1-2 . TRBV7-9 CASSPDPLNYGYTF TGTGCCAGCAGCCCGGACCCCTTAAACTATGGCTACACCTTC
. TRBJ1-3 . TRBV4-3 CASSPYERASGNTIYF TGCGCCAGCAGCCCCTATGAGAGGGCCTCTGGAAACACCATATATTTT
. TRBJ2-1 . TRBV20-1 CSAQSPGNEQFF TGCAGTGCCCAATCTCCGGGCAATGAGCAGTTCTTC
. TRBJ1-2 . TRBV30 CAWSAPQNYGYTF TGTGCCTGGAGTGCCCCCCAGAACTATGGCTACACCTTC
. TRBJ1-4 . TRBV5-6 CASSRADIQNEKLFF TGTGCCAGCAGCCGGGCGGACATACAGAATGAAAAACTGTTTTTT
TRBD1 TRBJ1-2 once TRBV11-2 CASSLRDRGAYGYTF TGTGCCAGCAGCCTGAGGGACAGGGGAGCCTATGGCTACACCTTC
TRBD1 TRBJ2-4 . TRBV20-1 CSASGQGLHGNIQYF TGCAGTGCCTCCGGACAGGGGCTGCACGGAAACATTCAGTACTTC
. TRBJ2-5 . TRBV7-8 CASSFRLAETQYF TGTGCCAGCAGCTTTCGGTTAGCGGAGACCCAGTACTTC
. TRBJ1-5 . TRBV2 CASTGQLNQPQHF TGTGCCAGCACCGGGCAGCTCAATCAGCCCCAGCATTTT
. TRBJ2-7 . TRBV3-1 CASSRQGTLNEQYF TGTGCCAGCAGCCGTCAAGGGACATTGAACGAGCAGTACTTC
TRBD2 TRBJ2-3 . TRBV18 CASSPQRLAGGRGDTQYF TGTGCCAGCTCCCCGCAACGACTAGCGGGGGGGCGCGGGGATACGCAGTATTTT
. TRBJ2-1 . TRBV20-1 CSALKRRGTGNEQFF TGCAGTGCTCTAAAGCGGAGGGGAACCGGGAATGAGCAGTTCTTC
. TRBJ2-7 . TRBV7-9 CASSPSLIAAEQYF TGTGCCAGCAGCCCCTCGTTAATTGCTGCCGAGCAGTACTTC
. TRBJ1-2 . TRBV20-1 CSASRASGYGYTF TGCAGTGCTAGCAGGGCCAGTGGCTATGGCTACACCTTC
TRBD2 TRBJ2-1 . TRBV12-3/TRBV12-4 CASSFRLAGYNEQFF TGTGCCAGCAGTTTCAGACTAGCCGGATACAATGAGCAGTTCTTC
. TRBJ1-5 . TRBV15 CATSRGHVGNQPQHF TGTGCCACCAGCAGAGGACACGTGGGCAATCAGCCCCAGCATTTT
. TRBJ1-1 . TRBV20-1 CSARTLGDGSTEAFF TGCAGTGCTCGAACCCTCGGGGATGGTAGCACTGAAGCTTTCTTT
TRBD1 TRBJ1-6 . TRBV7-2 CASSPTGRVNSPLHF TGTGCCAGCAGCCCGACAGGGAGGGTCAATTCACCCCTCCACTTT
. TRBJ2-3 . TRBV30 CAWKPLGDTQYF TGTGCCTGGAAACCCCTAGGGGATACGCAGTATTTT
. TRBJ1-5 . TRBV4-1 CASSQVPSRRTVFQPQHF TGCGCCAGCAGCCAAGTACCATCGCGGAGGACTGTTTTTCAGCCCCAGCATTTT
. TRBJ2-3 . TRBV4-3 CASSQVPRLSDTQYF TGCGCCAGCAGCCAAGTTCCAAGGTTATCAGATACGCAGTATTTT
. TRBJ1-1 . TRBV12-3/TRBV12-4 CASSFSGGLGVEAFF TGTGCCAGCAGTTTCTCTGGCGGCCTGGGGGTAGAAGCTTTCTTT
. TRBJ2-2 once TRBV13 CASSLYFSPGELFF TGTGCCAGCAGCTTATATTTCAGTCCCGGGGAGCTGTTTTTT
TRBD1 TRBJ2-7 . TRBV6-5 CASKDRGAEQYF TGTGCCAGCAAGGACAGGGGGGCCGAGCAGTACTTC
. TRBJ2-1 . TRBV18 CASSPVAGPYNEQFF TGTGCCAGCTCACCGGTCGCGGGACCTTACAATGAGCAGTTCTTC
TRBD1 TRBJ1-1 . TRBV7-2 CASSLGQGVSTEAFF TGTGCCAGCAGCCTAGGACAGGGAGTGAGCACTGAAGCTTTCTTT
TRBD1 TRBJ2-7 . TRBV5-4 CASSPGQASSYEQYF TGTGCCAGCAGCCCGGGACAGGCCAGCTCCTACGAGCAGTACTTC
. TRBJ2-7 . TRBV3-1 CASRYRAGSYEQYF TGTGCCAGTCGCTACAGGGCGGGAAGCTACGAGCAGTACTTC
TRBD2 TRBJ2-7 . TRBV5-1 CASSRGWASGSPPSYEQYF TGCGCCAGCAGCCGTGGGTGGGCTAGCGGGAGCCCCCCCTCCTACGAGCAGTACTTC
TRBD1 TRBJ1-2 . TRBV29-1 CSVTNRGGGYTF TGCAGTGTGACGAACAGGGGAGGCGGCTACACCTTC